This T cell receptor beta chain was identified during a study of post-analysis software for immune sequencing data. At the level of the study: Relapsing-remitting, secondary progressive and progressive-relapsing forms made up the multiple sclerosis disease courses. Overall study findings and caveats: In patients, TRBV5-6, TRBV5-1 and TRBV20-1 belonged to roughly 5 TRBV segments found more frequently than in controls.

Regarding this clonotype: Its antigen is as yet unknown. A much bigger clone sits one base away, suggesting this may be a read error.

V lost 6 bases to trimming and J lost 11 bases, with 13 bases between them. The CDR3 is 11 amino acids. From germline, CDR1 is MNHEY and CDR2 SMNVEV (reference sequence). TCR beta libraries were prepared from cDNA with unique molecular identifiers. TCRdb re-derived calls from the PCR reads in MiXCR, one entry per CDR3 protein. This table holds about 760,000 distinct CDR3 sequences, 25% to 30% found once. The TCR sequence derives from a girl between 10 and 17 years old with multiple sclerosis. The sample was blood. The chain recombines TRBV27 with TRBJ2-5; D uncertain. The CDR3 nucleotides read TGTGCCAGCAGACTGAGATACGGGCAGTACTTC. The encoded protein is CASRLRYGQYF.